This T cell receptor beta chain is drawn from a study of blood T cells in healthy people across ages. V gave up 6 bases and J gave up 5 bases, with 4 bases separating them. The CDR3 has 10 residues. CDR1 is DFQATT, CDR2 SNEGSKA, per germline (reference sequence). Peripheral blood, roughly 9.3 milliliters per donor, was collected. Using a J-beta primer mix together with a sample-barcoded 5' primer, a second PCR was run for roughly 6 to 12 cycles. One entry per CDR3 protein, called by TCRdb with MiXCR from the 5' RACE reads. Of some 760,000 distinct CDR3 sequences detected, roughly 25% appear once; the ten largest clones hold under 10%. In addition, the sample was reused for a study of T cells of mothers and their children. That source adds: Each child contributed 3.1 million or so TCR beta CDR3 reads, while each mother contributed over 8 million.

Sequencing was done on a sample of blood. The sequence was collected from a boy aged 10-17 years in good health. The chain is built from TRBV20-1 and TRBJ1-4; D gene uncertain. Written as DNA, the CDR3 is TGCAGTGCACCGAATGAAAAACTGTTTTTT. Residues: CSAPNEKLFF.